This entry lists 24 T cell receptor beta chains sequenced from one sample in a study of blood T cell repertoires in COVID-19. Only in-frame clones appear in the TCRdb table, and some are missing; sequencing was by immunoSEQ multiplex PCR. The sample consists of over 200,000 clones, approximately 81% of them appearing once. The specimen sequenced was peripheral blood. These receptors originate from an elderly woman with active or convalescent COVID-19.

The chain has TRBV7-2 and TRBJ1-5; no reliable D call. The CDR3 is 13 amino acids. V lost 3 bases and J lost 7, with 10 bases in between. Germline CDR1 and CDR2: SGHTA and FQGNSA. The CDR3 sequence is CASSFSEAQPQHF. The DNA of the CDR3 is TGTGCCAGCAGCTTTTCGGAAGCGCAGCCCCAGCATTTT.

The DNA for the CDR3 is TGTGCCAGCAGCCAACTGGCGGGAGGGGCCTACGAGCAGTACTTC. Protein sequence: CASSQLAGGAYEQYF. The rearrangement joins TRBV3-1 (or the pseudogene TRBV3-2) to TRBJ2-7, with TRBD2 matching 9 bases. This CDR3 is built from 15 residues. CDR1 is LGHDT and CDR2 is YNNKEL in the germline V gene (reference sequence). Unmatched junction bases numbered 4, after V lost 2 bases and J lost 2 bases.

This clone was recorded a few times. The CDR3, as DNA: TGTGCCAGCAGCTTCTTGTACACGAACGAATCACCCCTCCACTTT. This sequence encodes CASSFLYTNESPLHF. The J gene is TRBJ1-6, the V gene TRBV5-5; D unclear. This CDR3 contains 15 residues. V was shortened by 2 bases and J by 10 bases, with 16 bases between the two germline ends. Germline V CDR1 and CDR2: SGHKS, YYEKEE (reference sequence).

V is TRBV30 and J is TRBJ1-5, with TRBD1 matching over 8 bases. Germline CDR1 reads GTSNPN; CDR2 reads SVGIG (reference sequence). This CDR3 contains 14 residues. With 2 bases clipped from V and 6 bases from J, the junction kept 6 bases outside the gene matches. In DNA, the CDR3 is TGTGCCTGGAGTACTCAGGGGGCCGGTCAGCCCCAGCATTTT. Amino acid sequence: CAWSTQGAGQPQHF.

This clone was observed a few times. V gene TRBV4-2 combines with J gene TRBJ1-5; no firm D call. The CDR3 is 14 residues long. Germline CDR1 and CDR2: LGHNA and YNFKEQ. V lost 0 bases and J 2 bases, leaving 5 bases between the germline ends. CDR3 nucleotides: TGTGCCAGCAGCCAAGATCTTGGCAATCAGCCCCAGCATTTT. Amino acid sequence: CASSQDLGNQPQHF.

The chain is built from TRBV15 and TRBJ2-1; 7 bases agree with TRBD2. Germline V gene sequence: CDR1 LNHNV, CDR2 YYDKDF (reference sequence). J lost 9 bases, V lost 6 bases, and 14 bases had no gene match. The CDR3 totals 15 residues. The chain's CDR3 is CATSQWGGALGEQFF. The CDR3 region has the DNA TGTGCCACCAGTCAATGGGGGGGTGCGCTCGGTGAGCAGTTCTTC. The whole variable domain, remainder taken from reference TRBV15 and TRBJ2-1, is DAMVIQNPRYQVTQFGKPVTLSCSQTLNHNVMYWYQQKSSQAPKLLFHYYDKDFNNEADTPDNFQSRRPNTSFCFLDIRSPGLGDTAMYLCATSQWGGALGEQFFGPGTRLTVL.

Here the CDR3 DNA reads TGCAGCGTTGGGGTCCTGGGCTCTAATGAAAAACTGTTTTTT. This translates into CSVGVLGSNEKLFF. J is TRBJ1-4 and V is TRBV29-1; D not certain. Per the germline V gene, CDR1 is SQVTM and CDR2 is ANQGSEA. Between the trimmed V and J ends, which lost 4 bases and 3 bases, there was a span of 12 bases. This CDR3 contains 14 residues. Drawing the rest from reference TRBV29-1 and TRBJ1-4, the complete variable domain is SAVISQKPSRDICQRGTSLTIQCQVDSQVTMMFWYRQQPGQSLTLIATANQGSEATYESGFVIDKFPISRPNLTFSTLTVSNMSPEDSSIYLCSVGVLGSNEKLFFGSGTQLSVL.

V gene TRBV12-3 or TRBV12-4 combines with J gene TRBJ1-4; D unclear. V dropped 6 bases and J dropped 5 bases, with 7 bases sitting between them. The CDR3 has 12 amino acids. The CDR3 coding sequence is TGTGCCAGCAGCCCCGGGAATGAAAAACTGTTTTTT. The encoded protein is CASSPGNEKLFF.

V usage is TRBV9 and J usage is TRBJ2-2; D is perhaps TRBD1 (6 bases). The CDR3 runs 15 residues. V gave up 0 bases and J gave up 2 bases, with 8 bases separating them. Looked up from germline, CDR1 is SGDLS and CDR2 is YYNGEE. CDR3 sequence: CASSVEGVNTGELFF. The CDR3 nucleotides read TGTGCCAGCAGCGTAGAGGGGGTCAACACCGGGGAGCTGTTTTTT.

The chain joins TRBV7-3 to TRBJ2-2, with D maybe TRBD1 (6 bases). CDR1 is SGHTA, CDR2 FQGTGA, per germline. V was shortened by 7 bases and J by 4 bases, with 10 bases between the two germline ends. The CDR3 sequence is 13 residues long. Here the CDR3 reads CASNKGGTGELFF. The DNA for the CDR3 is TGTGCCAGCAACAAAGGGGGCACCGGGGAGCTGTTTTTT. Based on the CDR3 plus reference TRBV7-3 and TRBJ2-2, the full variable domain is GAGVSQTPSNKVTEKGKYVELRCDPISGHTALYWYRQSLGQGPEFLIYFQGTGAADDSGLPNDRFFAVRPEGSVSTLKIQRTERGDSAVYLCASNKGGTGELFFGEGSRLTVL.

This clone is a singleton in its sample. The chain has TRBV25-1 and TRBJ1-1; D remains ambiguous. Trimming left V 6 bases short and J 3 bases short, with 11 bases between. CDR1 is MGHDK, CDR2 SYGVNS, per germline. The CDR3 is made up of 13 amino acids. The CDR3 coding sequence is TGTGCCAGCAGGGACTCATGGGACACTGAAGCTTTCTTT. The encoded protein is CASRDSWDTEAFF.

V gene TRBV6-5 combines with J gene TRBJ1-4, with 10 bases fitting TRBD1. J gave up 8 bases and V 2 bases, and 5 bases lay outside the gene matches. Germline CDR1 is MNHEY and CDR2 is SVGAGI. The CDR3 length is 15 residues. The CDR3 is CASSYPTGGGEKLFF. As DNA, the CDR3 is TGTGCCAGCAGTTACCCGACAGGGGGCGGGGAAAAACTGTTTTTT.

The chain recombines TRBV7-2 with TRBJ2-1; maybe TRBD1 (6 bases). CDR1 and CDR2 from the germline V gene are SGHTA and FQGNSA. Between the trimmed V and J ends, which lost 4 bases and 5 bases, there was a span of 12 bases. This CDR3 spans 14 amino acids. CDR3 sequence: CASSSYRVDNEQFF. CDR3 bases: TGTGCCAGCAGCTCCTACAGGGTTGACAATGAGCAGTTCTTC.

The CDR3 nucleotides are TGTGCCAGCAGTTCCCCGACAACCTACGAGCAGTACTTC. Translating it yields CASSSPTTYEQYF. The chain combines TRBV6-2 or TRBV6-3 with TRBJ2-7; D is uncertain. Germline-derived CDR1 and CDR2 are MNHEY and SVGEGT. Trimming removed 4 bases at V and 2 bases at J, with 9 bases between. The CDR3 sequence is 13 residues long.

This clone showed up just once. This sample also contains other DNA sequences that code for the same CDR3. The chain uses TRBV7-9 and TRBJ2-2; D is unresolved. CDR1 is SEHNR and CDR2 is FQNEAQ in the germline V gene (reference sequence). V was cut by 2 bases and J by 4 bases, with 2 bases left in between. CDR3 size: 12 residues. As DNA, the CDR3 is TGTGCCAGCAGCTTACGCACCGGGGAGCTGTTTTTT. Protein: CASSLRTGELFF.

The V call is TRBV30, the J call TRBJ2-1, with 8 positions matching TRBD1. Losses at the gene ends were 0 bases for V and 5 bases for J; bases not matched to a gene: 9. Germline CDR1 is GTSNPN and CDR2 is SVGIG (reference sequence). The length of the CDR3 is 16 residues. The CDR3 loop reads CAWSVVFQGANNEQFF. The CDR3 DNA reads as TGTGCCTGGAGTGTAGTATTTCAGGGGGCCAACAATGAGCAGTTCTTC.

The chain carries TRBV30 and TRBJ2-5; 8 nucleotides align to TRBD2. This CDR3 is built from 13 residues. With V trimmed by 2 bases and J by 7 bases, 6 bases remained unmatched. Germline loops: CDR1 GTSNPN, CDR2 SVGIG (reference sequence). The CDR3 sequence: CAWSLSGRWTQYF. The CDR3 DNA is TGTGCCTGGAGTCTGAGCGGGAGATGGACCCAGTACTTC.

The V call is TRBV5-4, the J call TRBJ2-2; 8 positions agree with TRBD2. Germline trimming cut 7 bases from V and 6 bases from J; bases unmatched to any gene: 11. Germline V gene lookup returns CDR1 SGHNT and CDR2 YYREEE (reference sequence). CDR3 length: 15 residues. The CDR3 spells CASRGTRGTAGELFF. The CDR3 DNA sequence: TGTGCCAGCCGGGGGACTAGAGGTACGGCCGGGGAGCTGTTTTTT.

The rearrangement uses TRBV7-9 and TRBJ2-2, with D unresolved. CDR1 and CDR2 (germline): SEHNR, FQNEAQ (reference sequence). V lost 2 bases, J lost 4 bases, and 5 bases lay in between. The CDR3 length is 13 residues. CDR3 amino acids: CASSLWSTGELFF. The CDR3 coding sequence is TGTGCCAGCAGCTTATGGAGCACCGGGGAGCTGTTTTTT.

This chain links TRBV7-3 with TRBJ2-3; D gene unclear. CDR1 and CDR2 from the germline V gene are SGHTA and FQGTGA. The CDR3 length is 13 residues. With 0 bases removed from V and 6 bases from J, the gap between germline ends came to 7 bases. The CDR3 DNA follows: TGTGCCAGCAGCTTAACGGCTTCTGATACGCAGTATTTT. Protein sequence: CASSLTASDTQYF.

This chain links TRBV19 with TRBJ2-3, with unresolved D. The CDR3 loop spans 12 amino acids. V was shortened by 5 bases and J by 0 bases, with 3 bases between the two germline ends. CDR1 and CDR2 (germline): LNHDA, SQIVND (reference sequence). The CDR3 DNA is TGTGCCAGTAGTCCTAGCACAGATACGCAGTATTTT. Protein product: CASSPSTDTQYF. Using reference TRBV19 and TRBJ2-3 for the parts outside the CDR3, the full variable domain is DGGITQSPKYLFRKEGQNVTLSCEQNLNHDAMYWYRQDPGQGLRLIYYSQIVNDFQKGDIAEGYSVSREKKESFPLTVTSAQKNPTAFYLCASSPSTDTQYFGPGTRLTVL.

The chain uses TRBV7-2 and TRBJ1-3; TRBD1 might be the D (5 bases). V shed 2 bases and J shed 8 bases, with 13 bases lying between them. The CDR3 is 14 amino acids. Germline V gene lookup returns CDR1 SGHTA and CDR2 FQGNSA. The CDR3 spells CTSSLSGQTDTIYF. The CDR3 nucleotides are TGTACCAGCAGCTTATCGGGCCAGACAGACACCATATATTTT.

The chain recombines TRBV7-2 with TRBJ2-7, with TRBD1 matching over 7 bases. The CDR3 covers 14 residues. Trimming removed 5 bases from V and 2 bases from J; junction bases left unmatched: 6. Germline CDR1 is SGHTA and CDR2 is FQGNSA. In DNA, the CDR3 is TGTGCCAGCAGCCTACAGGGGTTAGCCTACGAGCAGTACTTC. This gives the protein CASSLQGLAYEQYF.

This chain joins TRBV6-1 and TRBJ1-1; D remains ambiguous. There are 15 residues in the CDR3. Per the germline V gene, CDR1 is MNHNS and CDR2 is SASEGT. The V and J ends lost 2 bases and 3 bases respectively, with 13 bases between them. In nucleotides, the CDR3 is TGTGCCAGCAGTGAACGATCTATTTTTGACACTGAAGCTTTCTTT. Translation: CASSERSIFDTEAFF.